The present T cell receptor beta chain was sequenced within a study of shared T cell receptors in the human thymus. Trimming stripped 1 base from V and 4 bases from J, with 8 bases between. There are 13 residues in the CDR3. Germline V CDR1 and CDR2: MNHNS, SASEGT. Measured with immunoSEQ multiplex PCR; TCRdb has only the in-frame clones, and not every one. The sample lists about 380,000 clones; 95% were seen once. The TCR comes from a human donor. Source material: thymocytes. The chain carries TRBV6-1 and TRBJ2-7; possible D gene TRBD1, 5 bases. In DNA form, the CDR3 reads TGTGCCAGCAGTGAAGGCAGGGTATACGAGCAGTACTTC. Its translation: CASSEGRVYEQYF.